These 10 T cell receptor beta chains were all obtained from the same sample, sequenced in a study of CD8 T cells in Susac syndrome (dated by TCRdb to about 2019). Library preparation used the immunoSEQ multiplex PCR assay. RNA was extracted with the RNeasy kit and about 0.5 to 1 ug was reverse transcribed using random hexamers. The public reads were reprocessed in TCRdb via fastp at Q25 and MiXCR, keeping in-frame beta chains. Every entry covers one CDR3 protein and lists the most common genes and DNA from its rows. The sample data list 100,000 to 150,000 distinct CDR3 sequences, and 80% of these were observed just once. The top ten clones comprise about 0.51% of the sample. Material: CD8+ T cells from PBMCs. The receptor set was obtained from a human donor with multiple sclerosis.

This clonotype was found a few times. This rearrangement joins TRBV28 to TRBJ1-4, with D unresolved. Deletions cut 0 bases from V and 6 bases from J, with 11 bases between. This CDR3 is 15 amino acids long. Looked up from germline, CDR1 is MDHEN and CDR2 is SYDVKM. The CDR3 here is CASSLWDHGDEKLFF. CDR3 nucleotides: TGTGCCAGCAGTTTATGGGACCACGGGGATGAAAAACTGTTTTTT.

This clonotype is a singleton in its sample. CDR3 DNA sequence: TGTGCCAGCAGTTCTCAAAACACCGGGGAGCTGTTTTTT. This translates into CASSSQNTGELFF. The gene calls are TRBV12-3 or TRBV12-4 and TRBJ2-2; no definite D call. Trimming pared 4 bases from V and 2 bases from J, leaving 5 bases between. The CDR3 is made up of 13 amino acids.

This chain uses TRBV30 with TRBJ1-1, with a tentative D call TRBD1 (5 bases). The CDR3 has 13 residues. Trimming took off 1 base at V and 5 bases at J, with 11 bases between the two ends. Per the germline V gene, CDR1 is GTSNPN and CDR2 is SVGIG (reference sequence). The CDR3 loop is CAWSAGTETEAFF. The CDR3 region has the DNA TGTGCCTGGAGTGCCGGGACCGAAACTGAAGCTTTCTTT. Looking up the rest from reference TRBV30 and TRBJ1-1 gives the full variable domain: SQTIHQWPATLVQPVGSPLSLECTVEGTSNPNLYWYRQAAGRGLQLLFYSVGIGQISSEVPQNLSASRPQDRQFILSSKKLLLSDSGFYLCAWSAGTETEAFFGQGTRLTVV.

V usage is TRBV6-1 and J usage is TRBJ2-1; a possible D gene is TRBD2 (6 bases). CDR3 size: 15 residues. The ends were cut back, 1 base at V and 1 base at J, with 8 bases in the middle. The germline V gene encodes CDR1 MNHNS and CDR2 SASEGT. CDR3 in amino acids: CASSEGDWSYNEQFF. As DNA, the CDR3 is TGTGCCAGCAGTGAAGGGGACTGGTCCTACAATGAGCAGTTCTTC.

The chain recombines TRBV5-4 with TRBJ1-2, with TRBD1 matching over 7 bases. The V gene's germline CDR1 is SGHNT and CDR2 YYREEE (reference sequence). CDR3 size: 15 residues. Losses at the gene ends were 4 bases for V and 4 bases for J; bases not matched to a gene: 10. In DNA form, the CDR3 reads TGTGCCAGCAGCGATATTATACAGGGGTCCTATGGCTACACCTTC. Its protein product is CASSDIIQGSYGYTF.

The CDR3: CASSQDLRTTIYF. In DNA, the CDR3 is TGTGCCAGCAGCCAAGATTTGAGAACCACCATATATTTT. This rearrangement joins TRBV3-1 to TRBJ1-3; D is unclear. This CDR3 comprises 13 residues. CDR1 is LGHDT and CDR2 is YNNKEL in the germline V gene (reference sequence). V lost 0 bases and J lost 9, with 9 bases in between.

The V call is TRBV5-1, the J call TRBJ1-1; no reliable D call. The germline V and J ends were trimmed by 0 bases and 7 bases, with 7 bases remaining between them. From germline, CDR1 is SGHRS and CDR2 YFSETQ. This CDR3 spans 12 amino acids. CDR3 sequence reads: CASSLEGIEAFF. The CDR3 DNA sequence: TGCGCCAGCAGCTTGGAAGGAATTGAAGCTTTCTTT.

CDR3 residues: CASSPTSGSGGETQYF. Written as DNA, the CDR3 is TGTGCCAGCAGCCCCACTAGCGGGAGTGGGGGAGAGACCCAGTACTTC. The chain employs TRBV12-3 or TRBV12-4 and TRBJ2-5, with 11 nucleotides matching TRBD2. The CDR3 runs 16 residues. J was trimmed by 4 bases and V by 6 bases; bases with no gene match: 10.

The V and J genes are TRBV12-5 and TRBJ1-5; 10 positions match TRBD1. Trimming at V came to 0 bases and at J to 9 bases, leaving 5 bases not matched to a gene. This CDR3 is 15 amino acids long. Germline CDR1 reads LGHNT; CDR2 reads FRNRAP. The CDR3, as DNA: TGTGCTAGTGGTTTGGTACCGGACAGGGGGAGGCCCCAGCATTTT. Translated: CASGLVPDRGRPQHF.

CDR3 protein: CASSWAGTINTEAFF. In nucleotides, the CDR3 is TGTGCCAGCAGCTGGGCGGGGACAATAAACACTGAAGCTTTCTTT. This chain links TRBV5-6 with TRBJ1-1; D perhaps matches TRBD1 (6 bases). The germline CDR1 and CDR2 sequences are SGHDT and YYEEEE. The germline V and J ends were trimmed by 3 bases and 2 bases, with 14 bases remaining between them. The CDR3 runs 15 residues.